The entry below gives a single T cell receptor (beta chain) sequence along with its context. Its target is not known. CDR3 length: 16 residues. Germline CDR1 is SGHRS and CDR2 is YFSETQ. V shed 0 bases and J 3 bases; nucleotides not matched to a gene: 4. CDR3 and TCR beta VDJ profiling relied on a genomic DNA template. TCRdb passed the reads through MiXCR, listing each CDR3 protein once. The sample has hundreds of thousands of distinct CDR3 sequences; under 60% are singletons. This entry is derived from a study of CD8+CD57+ T cells in acquired aplastic anemia. Study-wide background: The mean DNA yield obtained from sorted CD4+ and CD8+ cells came to approximately 3.2 ug.

By flow cytometry, patients selected for sequencing had shown an expansion of CD8+CD57+ cells. Each patient had severe acquired aplastic anemia. Points from the study as a whole: Any difference that existed in CD8+ Simpson's diversity between patients and controls was not significant. In common between the patients and the controls were some 29 CD8+ CDR3 sequences.

Sequenced: sorted CD4+, CD8+, or CD8+CD57+ T cells (not recorded which) from PBMCs. This sequence joins TRBV5-1 and TRBJ2-7, with 12 bases that match TRBD2. This sequence was found in a human donor with aplastic anemia. The DNA for the CDR3 is TGCGCCAGCAGCTTGGCCCCGACTAGCGGGAGCTACGAGCAGTACTTC. Translated, it gives CASSLAPTSGSYEQYF.